The rows below give T cell receptor beta chains drawn from one sample of a study of memory CD4+ T cells and cytomegalovirus serostatus. The method was immunoSEQ multiplex PCR; TCRdb's version includes in-frame clones alone and lacks a portion of them. The repertoire holds tens of thousands of clones, with over 70% as singletons. Sequencing was performed on memory CD4+ T cells from blood. These TCRs come from an adult in good health and CMV-seronegative. The CDR3 runs from the conserved cysteine through the conserved F or W. A D gene is named only where the DNA matches it firmly. Part of the rows lack a size; the others show once, few, many or a class for expanded clones.

>TRBV11-3|.|.|TRBJ1-4
CASSLPPFAGDNEKLFF
TGTGCCAGCAGCCTACCCCCGTTTGCGGGGGATAATGAAAAACTGTTTTTT
>TRBV13|few|TRBD2|TRBJ2-2
CASSLRQREMAGELFF
TGTGCCAGCAGCTTAAGACAGCGGGAGATGGCCGGGGAGCTGTTTTTT
>TRBV18|.|TRBD1|TRBJ2-7
CASSRGTGNEQYF
TGTGCCAGCTCACGGGGGACAGGTAACGAGCAGTACTTC
>TRBV28|few|.|TRBJ1-5
CASGGSEPQHF
TGTGCCAGCGGGGGCTCCGAGCCCCAGCATTTT
>TRBV19|.|.|TRBJ2-2
CASSGGRGTGELFF
TGTGCCAGTAGCGGGGGGCGCGGCACCGGGGAGCTGTTTTTT
>TRBV6-1|.|.|TRBJ1-1
CASSVPGTEAFF
TGTGCCAGCAGTGTTCCAGGGACTGAAGCTTTCTTT
>TRBV6-6|.|TRBD1|TRBJ1-3
CASSYQQGTSGNTIYF
TGTGCCAGCAGTTATCAACAGGGGACTTCTGGAAACACCATATATTTT
>TRBV2|.|TRBD2|TRBJ2-5
CASSGTSGGAHQETQYF
TGTGCCAGCAGCGGGACTAGCGGGGGGGCCCATCAAGAGACCCAGTACTTC
>TRBV7-2|few|.|TRBJ1-5
CASSLVEGNNQPQHF
TGTGCCAGCAGCTTAGTAGAGGGGAACAATCAGCCCCAGCATTTT
>TRBV27|.|.|TRBJ2-3
CASSLSRPDTQYF
TGTGCCAGCAGTTTATCACGCCCAGATACGCAGTATTTT
>TRBV5-1|.|.|TRBJ2-7
CASSVTGYEQYF
TGCGCCAGCAGCGTGACAGGCTACGAGCAGTACTTC
>TRBV9|.|.|TRBJ2-1
CASSVDGGRYNEQFF
TGTGCCAGCAGCGTTGATGGGGGGCGGTACAATGAGCAGTTCTTC
>TRBV18|.|TRBD2|TRBJ2-3
CASSPPLAGGKDTQYF
TGTGCCAGCTCACCACCTCTAGCGGGAGGGAAGGATACGCAGTATTTT
>TRBV7-2|.|TRBD2|TRBJ2-1
CASSLHLAGGYNEQFF
TGTGCCAGCAGCTTACATCTAGCGGGAGGCTACAATGAGCAGTTCTTC
>TRBV5-1|.|TRBD1|TRBJ2-1
CASSAIRGTGGQDEQFF
TGCGCCAGCAGCGCAATTCGGGGGACAGGGGGTCAGGATGAGCAGTTCTTC
>TRBV5-8|.|.|TRBJ1-5
CASSQGLIRQPQHF
TGTGCCAGCAGCCAAGGACTTATCCGACAGCCCCAGCATTTT
>TRBV10-3|.|.|TRBJ1-5
CAISDGKGQPQHF
TGTGCCATCAGTGACGGGAAGGGTCAGCCCCAGCATTTT
>TRBV27|once|.|TRBJ1-4
CASSLRADNEKLFF
TGTGCCAGCAGTTTAAGGGCCGATAATGAAAAACTGTTTTTT
>TRBV19|.|TRBD2|TRBJ2-1
CATLGFGLAGTSYNEQFF
TGTGCCACCCTGGGGTTCGGGCTAGCGGGGACATCCTACAATGAGCAGTTCTTC
>TRBV7-6|.|.|TRBJ1-1
CASSTKRANTEAFF
TGTGCCAGCAGTACTAAGAGGGCGAACACTGAAGCTTTCTTT
>TRBV20-1|.|.|TRBJ2-1
CSAREDNEQFF
TGCAGTGCTAGGGAGGACAATGAGCAGTTCTTC
>TRBV19|.|.|TRBJ1-1
CASSTFGGKETEAFF
TGTGCCAGTAGTACCTTTGGGGGAAAGGAGACTGAAGCTTTCTTT
>TRBV28|.|TRBD1|TRBJ2-5
CASTTRGTGDETQYF
TGTGCCAGCACCACCAGGGGGACAGGGGACGAGACCCAGTACTTC
>TRBV9|.|TRBD1|TRBJ2-5
CASSVRWTGGSFQETQYF
TGTGCCAGCAGCGTCCGTTGGACAGGGGGGAGTTTCCAAGAGACCCAGTACTTC
>TRBV7-9|.|TRBD2|TRBJ2-2
CASSLGQSSGSSPGELFF
TGTGCCAGCAGCTTGGGCCAGAGCAGCGGGAGTTCCCCCGGGGAGCTGTTTTTT
>TRBV19|.|TRBD1|TRBJ1-2
CASRSRTGANYGYTF
TGTGCCAGTAGGTCTCGGACAGGAGCTAACTATGGCTACACCTTC
>TRBV7-2|.|.|TRBJ1-5
CASSPPYGGQPQHF
TGTGCCAGCAGCCCCCCCTACGGGGGGCAGCCCCAGCATTTT
>TRBV28|.|TRBD1|TRBJ1-1
CASSVGQGAAEAFF
TGTGCCAGCAGTGTAGGACAGGGGGCAGCTGAAGCTTTCTTT
>TRBV9|.|.|TRBJ1-6
CASSVAGVNTYNSPLHF
TGTGCCAGCAGCGTAGCCGGGGTAAACACCTATAATTCACCCCTCCACTTT
>TRBV30|.|TRBD1|TRBJ1-2
CAWRGRDRGYGYTF
TGTGCCTGGCGGGGGAGGGACAGGGGCTATGGCTACACCTTC
>TRBV6-4|.|TRBD2|TRBJ2-3
CASSPSGGGTDTQYF
TGTGCCAGCAGTCCTAGCGGGGGGGGCACAGATACGCAGTATTTT
>TRBV21-1|.|.|TRBJ1-1
CASSKRNRDGEAFF
TGTGCCAGCAGCAAACGGAACAGGGACGGTGAAGCTTTCTTT
>TRBV7-2|.|.|TRBJ2-5
CASSLNVGSETQYF
TGTGCCAGCAGCTTAAATGTAGGGTCGGAGACCCAGTACTTC
>TRBV28|.|.|TRBJ2-7
CASSATGGPLYEQYF
TGTGCCAGCAGTGCCACCGGGGGGCCGCTCTACGAGCAGTACTTC
>TRBV2|.|.|TRBJ2-1
CATKEQGYNEQFF
TGTGCCACCAAGGAACAGGGCTACAATGAGCAGTTCTTC
>TRBV6-6|.|TRBD1|TRBJ2-3
CATGGDTQYF
TGTGCCACAGGGGGAGATACGCAGTATTTT
>TRBV30|few|.|TRBJ1-5
CAWSVFANQPQHF
TGTGCCTGGAGTGTATTTGCTAATCAGCCCCAGCATTTT
>TRBV29-1|.|TRBD1|TRBJ1-2
CSVGDRDYGYTF
TGCAGCGTTGGGGACAGGGACTATGGCTACACCTTC
>TRBV7-9|.|TRBD2|TRBJ2-3
CASGLESTDTQYF
TGTGCCAGCGGACTAGAGAGCACAGATACGCAGTATTTT
>TRBV27|.|.|TRBJ1-2
CASSPYISLGYGYTF
TGTGCCAGCAGTCCCTATATTTCTTTGGGGTATGGCTACACCTTC
>TRBV18|.|.|TRBJ2-3
CASSSSSAPTDTQYF
TGTGCCAGCTCATCGTCCTCTGCCCCGACAGATACGCAGTATTTT
>TRBV5-4|.|TRBD2|TRBJ2-7
CASSRGGLAGVVSYEQYF
TGTGCCAGCAGCAGAGGGGGACTAGCGGGAGTGGTGTCCTACGAGCAGTACTTC
>TRBV15|few|.|TRBJ1-3
CATSRVGSGNTIYF
TGTGCCACCAGCAGAGTAGGAAGTGGAAACACCATATATTTT
>TRBV28|.|.|TRBJ1-2
CASSPGRTTNYGYTF
TGTGCCAGCAGTCCCGGACGGACTACTAACTATGGCTACACCTTC
>TRBV6-5|.|TRBD1|TRBJ1-5
CASRGGQTSNQPQHF
TGTGCCAGCAGAGGGGGACAGACTAGCAATCAGCCCCAGCATTTT
>TRBV4-3|.|.|TRBJ2-7
CASSQAVAYYEQYF
TGCGCCAGCAGCCAAGCGGTGGCTTACTACGAGCAGTACTTC
>TRBV19|.|.|TRBJ1-6
CASSIMDDNSPLHF
TGTGCCAGTAGTATAATGGACGACAATTCACCCCTCCACTTT
>TRBV19|.|TRBD1|TRBJ2-6
CASTGQGALLFSGANVLTF
TGTGCCAGTACAGGACAGGGGGCCCTACTCTTCTCTGGGGCCAACGTCCTGACTTTC
>TRBV6-1|medium-sized|TRBD1|TRBJ1-1
CASSFTGDTEAFF
TGTGCCAGCAGTTTTACAGGGGACACTGAAGCTTTCTTT
>TRBV19|.|TRBD1|TRBJ1-5
CASSIGQGAQPQHF
TGTGCCAGTAGTATTGGGCAGGGGGCGCAGCCCCAGCATTTT
>TRBV18|.|TRBD1|TRBJ1-1
CASRTLTGGRGEAFF
TGTGCCAGCAGAACTTTGACAGGGGGCCGGGGTGAAGCTTTCTTT
>TRBV27|.|.|TRBJ1-6
CASSFRQASYNSPLHF
TGTGCCAGCAGTTTCCGACAGGCCTCCTATAATTCACCCCTCCACTTT
>TRBV5-1|.|TRBD2|TRBJ2-1
CASSAGLRAGALNEQFF
TGCGCCAGCAGCGCGGGGCTGCGAGCGGGAGCATTAAATGAGCAGTTCTTC
>TRBV14|.|TRBD1|TRBJ1-3
CASSQGGDSLFSGNTIYF
TGTGCCAGCAGCCAAGGAGGGGACAGCCTTTTCTCTGGAAACACCATATATTTT
>TRBV18|.|.|TRBJ1-1
CASSGGGEAFF
TGTGCCAGCTCGGGAGGAGGAGAAGCTTTCTTT
>TRBV7-2|few|.|TRBJ2-5
CASSLGGSRTRETQYF
TGTGCCAGCAGCTTAGGGGGCTCTCGGACAAGGGAGACCCAGTACTTC
>TRBV13|few|TRBD2|TRBJ2-3
CASSPLLFSGSGDTQYF
TGTGCCAGCAGCCCACTCCTTTTTAGCGGGAGTGGGGATACGCAGTATTTT
>TRBV28|.|.|TRBJ1-5
CASSLSGAGSNQPQHF
TGTGCCAGCAGTTTATCGGGGGCTGGTAGCAATCAGCCCCAGCATTTT